The 22 T cell receptor beta chains reported below all come from one sample, sequenced in a study of shared clonotypes between healthy human individuals. Clones were read by immunoSEQ multiplex PCR, and TCRdb kept only the in-frame ones, dropping some. Of about 690,000 clones in the sample, less than 95% are singletons; the top ten hold 34%. Sequencing was performed on memory CD8+ T cells from PBMCs. The subset denotes: CD45RO+ cells pooled with CCR7-negative TemRA cells. The source is a man between 18 and 29 years old in good health. Some clones in this sample may be carry-over from other donors' samples.

This chain links TRBV18 with TRBJ1-5, with TRBD1 as a possible D gene (6 bases). CDR3 length equals 16 residues. Germline CDR1 is KGHSH and CDR2 is LQKENI. The ends were cut back, 5 bases at V and 2 bases at J, with 16 bases in the middle. CDR3 bases: TGTGCCAGCTCAGCCCTAGGGGGGCAGGGCAATCAGCCCCAGCATTTT. Amino acids: CASSALGGQGNQPQHF. Filled out from reference TRBV18 and TRBJ1-5, the complete variable domain reads NAGVMQNPRHLVRRRGQEARLRCSPMKGHSHVYWYRQLPEEGLKFMVYLQKENIIDESGMPKERFSAEFPKEGPSILRIQQVVRGDSAAYFCASSALGGQGNQPQHFGDGTRLSIL.

The genes are TRBV19 and TRBJ2-3; tentative D call: TRBD2 (6 bases). Germline CDR1 is LNHDA and CDR2 is SQIVND (reference sequence). The CDR3 consists of 14 residues. Trimming stripped 4 bases from V and 1 base from J, with 9 bases between. CDR3 nucleotide sequence: TGTGCCAGTAGTACGTGGGGGGGCACAGATACGCAGTATTTT. Translated: CASSTWGGTDTQYF.

The V gene is TRBV5-6, the J gene TRBJ2-7, with a tentative D call TRBD2 (5 bases). Germline lookup yields CDR1 SGHDT and CDR2 YYEEEE. V shed 4 bases and J shed 4 bases, with 15 bases lying between them. This CDR3 comprises 14 residues. The CDR3 sequence: CASSLGGSRYEQYF. The CDR3 DNA reads TGTGCCAGCAGCCTTGGTGGGAGCCGGTACGAGCAGTACTTC.

For the CDR3, the DNA is TGTGCCTGGAGCGGGCTGACCACCCCCAGGGGAGAGAAGACCCAGTACTTC. It translates to CAWSGLTTPRGEKTQYF. The chain couples TRBV30 to TRBJ2-5; a weak D match, TRBD1 (6 bases). The CDR3 is 17 residues long. The ends were cut back, 3 bases at V and 6 bases at J, with 26 bases in the middle. Germline-derived CDR1 and CDR2 are GTSNPN and SVGIG (reference sequence).

This clone was counted a few times. V and J are TRBV9 and TRBJ1-6, with TRBD1 matching 7 bases. The junction had 6 bases not matched to a gene; V was cut back by 6 bases and J by 6 bases. Germline CDR1 reads SGDLS; CDR2 reads YYNGEE. The CDR3 is made up of 14 amino acids. The CDR3 spells CASTTTGSNSPLHF. The DNA for the CDR3 is TGTGCCAGCACCACGACAGGGAGTAATTCACCCCTCCACTTT. Combining the CDR3 with reference TRBV9 and TRBJ1-6 gives the whole variable domain DSGVTQTPKHLITATGQRVTLRCSPRSGDLSVYWYQQSLDQGLQFLIQYYNGEERAKGNILERFSAQQFPDLHSELNLSSLELGDSALYFCASTTTGSNSPLHFGNGTRLTVT.

This chain joins TRBV7-9 and TRBJ2-7; 8 bases are a match to TRBD1. Germline V CDR1 and CDR2: SEHNR, FQNEAQ (reference sequence). The CDR3 runs to 16 residues. V trimming: 0 bases; J trimming: 5 bases; junction bases outside the gene matches: 9. CDR3: CASSLALRQGFHEQYF. The CDR3 DNA follows: TGTGCCAGCAGCTTAGCGCTGAGACAGGGGTTCCACGAGCAGTACTTC. Drawing the rest from reference TRBV7-9 and TRBJ2-7, the complete variable domain is DTGVSQNPRHKITKRGQNVTFRCDPISEHNRLYWYRQTLGQGPEFLTYFQNEAQLEKSRLLSDRFSAERPKGSFSTLEIQRTEQGDSAMYLCASSLALRQGFHEQYFGPGTRLTVT.

The CDR3 nucleotides read TGTGCCAGCAGCTTAGGGGGGTTATTAGCCAAAAACATTCAGTACTTC. Residues: CASSLGGLLAKNIQYF. This chain joins TRBV7-2 and TRBJ2-4; D is tentatively TRBD1 or TRBD2 (5 bases each). CDR1 is SGHTA and CDR2 is FQGNSA in the germline V gene. There are 16 residues in the CDR3. V was cut by 1 base and J by 0 bases, with 10 bases left in between.

This clone was seen once. The chain recombines TRBV19 with TRBJ1-5; D uncertain. There are 13 residues in the CDR3. Germline V gene sequence: CDR1 LNHDA, CDR2 SQIVND (reference sequence). Trimming left V 1 base short and J 5 bases short, with 6 bases between. In DNA, the CDR3 is TGTGCCAGTAGTATAGCAGACCATCAGCCCCAGCATTTT. Its translation: CASSIADHQPQHF. Using reference TRBV19 and TRBJ1-5 for the parts outside the CDR3, the full variable domain is DGGITQSPKYLFRKEGQNVTLSCEQNLNHDAMYWYRQDPGQGLRLIYYSQIVNDFQKGDIAEGYSVSREKKESFPLTVTSAQKNPTAFYLCASSIADHQPQHFGDGTRLSIL.

The chain recombines TRBV30 with TRBJ2-7; 9 nucleotides match TRBD1. The CDR3 has 14 residues. The germline CDR1 and CDR2 sequences are GTSNPN and SVGIG (reference sequence). Trimming removed 2 bases from V and 5 bases from J; junction bases left unmatched: 7. The CDR3 DNA follows: TGTGCCTGGAGTTCGGGACAGGGTATCAACGAGCAGTACTTC. It encodes CAWSSGQGINEQYF.

The chain links TRBV11-3 to TRBJ2-1; 10 bases agree with TRBD2. Germline CDR1 SGHNT, CDR2 YENEEA. The CDR3 has 15 residues. Trimming cost V 2 bases and J 7 bases; bases outside gene matches: 5. The CDR3, as DNA: TGTGCCAGCAGCTTACGAGCGGGAGGGGTGAATGAGCAGTTCTTC. Translated: CASSLRAGGVNEQFF.

The chain links TRBV29-1 to TRBJ2-3; TRBD2 is a possible D gene (6 bases). Between the trimmed V and J ends, which lost 7 bases and 0 bases, there was a span of 14 bases. CDR3 length equals 14 residues. Germline lookup yields CDR1 SQVTM and CDR2 ANQGSEA. In DNA, the CDR3 is TGCAGCGCCGGATTAGCGGTGAGCACAGATACGCAGTATTTT. Its translation is CSAGLAVSTDTQYF.

This clone was seen only a few times. This chain uses TRBV9 with TRBJ2-2, with 7 bases lining up with TRBD2. Germline CDR1 and CDR2: SGDLS and YYNGEE. The CDR3 has 16 residues. V trimming: 6 bases; J trimming: 0 bases; junction bases outside the gene matches: 8. The DNA of the CDR3 is TGTGCCAGCACCCCGGGGGGAGGGGCGAACACCGGGGAGCTGTTTTTT. Translated: CASTPGGGANTGELFF.

CDR3 region: CASSLMDKSSYGYTF. CDR3 DNA sequence: TGTGCCAGCAGCCTTATGGACAAGTCTAGCTATGGCTACACCTTC. The chain has TRBV6-5 and TRBJ1-2, with a weak D call TRBD1 (5 bases). The CDR3 consists of 15 residues. Germline V gene data show CDR1 as MNHEY and CDR2 as SVGAGI. Trimming took off 6 bases at V and 4 bases at J, with 18 bases between the two ends.

The chain carries TRBV27 and TRBJ1-1; D uncertain. The CDR3 runs 14 residues. Germline V gene lookup returns CDR1 MNHEY and CDR2 SMNVEV (reference sequence). The V and J ends lost 7 bases and 5 bases respectively, with 17 bases between them. The CDR3 loop is CASTMGGRGTEAFF. The CDR3 DNA is TGTGCCAGCACAATGGGTGGGAGAGGGACTGAAGCTTTCTTT.

The chain employs TRBV28 and TRBJ1-5; D unresolved. Germline CDR1 reads MDHEN; CDR2 reads SYDVKM. With 4 bases removed from V and 4 bases from J, the gap between germline ends came to 20 bases. The CDR3 runs 17 residues. The CDR3 spells CASSSSVRGVSNQPQHF. CDR3 bases: TGTGCCAGCAGTTCCTCCGTCCGAGGCGTTTCAAATCAGCCCCAGCATTTT. The variable domain in full, completed from reference TRBV28 and TRBJ1-5, reads DVKVTQSSRYLVKRTGEKVFLECVQDMDHENMFWYRQDPGLGLRLIYFSYDVKMKEKGDIPEGYSVSREKKERFSLILESASTNQTSMYLCASSSSVRGVSNQPQHFGDGTRLSIL.

The gene calls are TRBV6-7 and TRBJ1-3; D remains ambiguous. TRBV6-7 qualifies as an ORF whose function is uncertain. The CDR3 loop spans 17 amino acids. Trimming pared 3 bases from V and 4 bases from J, leaving 19 bases between. CDR3 DNA sequence: TGTGCCAGCAGTTATCTCCCCCACCAAAGGTGGGGAAACACCATATATTTT. Protein: CASSYLPHQRWGNTIYF.

The rearrangement links TRBV10-3 to TRBJ2-7; 11 bases align to TRBD1. With 2 bases clipped from V and 2 bases from J, the junction kept 17 bases outside the gene matches. CDR3 length: 20 amino acids. Germline V gives CDR1 ENHRY, CDR2 SYGVKD. In DNA form, the CDR3 reads TGTGCCATCAGTGAGCGGGCCGGGACAGGGGGGCCGACGACCCCCTACGAGCAGTACTTC. Residues: CAISERAGTGGPTTPYEQYF.

As concerns this clone: At the DNA level, this CDR3 is encoded by other sequences in the same sample as well. J is TRBJ2-1 and V is TRBV14; D is perhaps TRBD1 or TRBD2 (5 bases each). The ends were cut back, 3 bases at V and 4 bases at J, with 7 bases in the middle. Germline CDR1 is SGHDN and CDR2 is FVKESK. The CDR3 contains 13 residues. The CDR3 loop reads CASSQGRYNEQFF. The CDR3 bases are TGTGCCAGCAGCCAGGGACGATACAATGAGCAGTTCTTC. Combining the CDR3 with reference TRBV14 and TRBJ2-1 gives the whole variable domain EAGVTQFPSHSVIEKGQTVTLRCDPISGHDNLYWYRRVMGKEIKFLLHFVKESKQDESGMPNNRFLAERTGGTYSTLKVQPAELEDSGVYFCASSQGRYNEQFFGPGTRLTVL.

In regard to this clone: Other DNA sequences within the sample encode an identical CDR3. The chain couples TRBV9 to TRBJ2-3, with 7 bases lining up with TRBD2. This CDR3 region has 14 residues. CDR1 is SGDLS, CDR2 YYNGEE, per germline. The trim removed 2 bases at V and 0 bases at J, leaving 0 bases unmatched. CDR3 nucleotides: TGTGCCAGCAGCGTTAGCGGGAGCACAGATACGCAGTATTTT. This translates into CASSVSGSTDTQYF.

V and J are TRBV4-2 and TRBJ2-7; a weak D match, TRBD2 (6 bases). The germline V gene encodes CDR1 LGHNA and CDR2 YNFKEQ. The V and J ends lost 2 bases and 5 bases respectively, with 13 bases between them. The CDR3 loop spans 14 amino acids. The CDR3 coding sequence is TGTGCCAGCAGCCAAACGGGGACTCGGCACGAGCAGTACTTC. Amino acid sequence: CASSQTGTRHEQYF.

The rearrangement joins TRBV29-1 to TRBJ2-6; D call uncertain. Germline CDR1 and CDR2: SQVTM and ANQGSEA. V was clipped by 3 bases and J by 3 bases, with 15 bases between them. The CDR3 is 16 residues long. The CDR3 sequence: CSVEFPLTGGANVLTF. The CDR3, as DNA: TGCAGCGTTGAGTTTCCGTTGACCGGTGGGGCCAACGTCCTGACTTTC.

The V and J genes are TRBV27 and TRBJ2-7; D not resolved. The V gene lost 6 bases and the J gene lost 4 bases, with 4 bases spanning the gap. The CDR3 totals 10 residues. Germline-derived CDR1 and CDR2 are MNHEY and SMNVEV (reference sequence). The CDR3 sequence: CASRNYEQYF. In DNA form, the CDR3 reads TGTGCCAGCAGGAATTACGAGCAGTACTTC.